Included here is one T cell receptor (beta chain) sequence, with context. This entry comes from a study of T cell responses to AZD1222 COVID-19 vaccine. Looked up from germline, CDR1 is SNHLY and CDR2 is FYNNEI. Germline trimming cut 11 bases from V and 1 base from J; bases unmatched to any gene: 4. This CDR3 is built from 13 residues. Only in-frame clones appear in the TCRdb table, and some are missing; sequencing was by immunoSEQ multiplex PCR. Here the sample spans 130,000 or so clones, around 92% being singletons. The sequence was obtained from an adult in good health. This rearrangement joins TRBV2 to TRBJ2-2; 7 bases match TRBD1. This sample comprised peripheral blood, obtained on day 0 of AZD1222 vaccination. The chain's CDR3 is CAGGQENTGELFF. The CDR3 DNA reads as TGTGCCGGCGGACAGGAGAACACCGGGGAGCTGTTTTTT. Full variable domain (outside the CDR3, taken from reference TRBV2 and TRBJ2-2): EPEVTQTPSHQVTQMGQEVILRCVPISNHLYFYWYRQILGQKVEFLVSFYNNEISEKSEIFDDQFSVERPDGSNFTLKIRSTKLEDSAMYFCAGGQENTGELFFGEGSRLTVL.